A few counts support the clone carrying this T cell receptor beta chain. The data are from a study of regulatory T cells in long-lasting Graves disease. Relying on iRepertoire HTBI primers and Arm-PCR of CDR3 regions, the team built TCR beta libraries. MiXCR, run by TCRdb on the multiplex PCR reads, gives a single entry per CDR3 protein. The profile shows fewer than 400,000 distinct CDR3 sequences, roughly 21% of them singletons. Trimming left V 4 bases short and J 2 bases short, with 14 bases between. Per the germline V gene, CDR1 is SGHTA and CDR2 is FQGNSA. The CDR3 runs to 16 residues. This sample's time point: persistent/refractory GD, antithyroid drugs over 5 years with positive TRAb. RNA isolated from PBMCs was used to make the TCR library. A peripheral blood sample, 7 to 9 milliliters in volume, was drawn into EDTA tubes.

The sequence came from a female donor with Graves disease. The sample was peripheral blood mononuclear cells (PBMCs), taken when the disease was refractory, from a patient treated with antithyroid drugs. The chain recombines TRBV7-2 with TRBJ1-4; D is ambiguous. CDR3 nucleotide sequence: TGTGCCAGCAGCTCCAGTTTCCCCCGCACTAATGAAAAACTGTTTTTT. Its protein product is CASSSSFPRTNEKLFF.